This T cell receptor (beta chain) was captured by sequencing in a study of blood T cell repertoires in COVID-19. Study overall: PBMCs, B-cell-depleted T cells, or T cells were the source of the cDNA or gDNA that made up the material.

V was pared by 4 bases and J by 0 bases, with 16 bases of the junction left unmatched. The CDR3 covers 21 residues. Germline values: CDR1 SGDLS, CDR2 YYNGEE. Authors' processing steps: Scientists estimated how many nucleated cells there were by amplifying reference gene primers. The data were produced by immunoSEQ multiplex PCR, yet TCRdb's version contains in-frame clones alone and is incomplete. Clone size and the V and J calls come from that table; the DNA yielded D and trimming. This table holds under 50,000 clones, around 92% found once. The sequence came from a human donor in a cohort sampled during active COVID-19. V is TRBV9 and J is TRBJ2-2, with 12 nucleotides matching TRBD2. Material for sequencing was peripheral blood. CDR3 DNA: TGTGCCAGCAGCCCACAGGCCCCAGGCGGACTAGCGGGATCGAACACCGGGGAGCTGTTTTTT. This translates into CASSPQAPGGLAGSNTGELFF.